The clone carrying this T cell receptor (beta chain) turned up a few times. This specimen comes from a study of blood T cell repertoires in COVID-19. As for the study in general: Acute and convalescent COVID-19 specimens originated in the United States, Italy and Spain. T cells, B-cell-depleted T cells, or PBMCs supplied cDNA or gDNA.

The CDR3 has 13 residues. V gave up 7 bases and J gave up 3 bases; unmatched junction bases: 6. Germline loops: CDR1 SNHLY, CDR2 FYNNEI. Profiling relied on immunoSEQ multiplex PCR, and the TCRdb table lists in-frame clones only, not all of them. In the table there are around 210,000 clones, 70% to 90% of which are singletons. The TCR was taken from a man between 18 and 35 years old with active or convalescent COVID-19. The V and J genes are TRBV2 and TRBJ2-7, with TRBD1 matching over 7 bases. Material for sequencing was peripheral blood. The CDR3 DNA reads TGTGCCAGCATCCAAGACAGGGACTACGAGCAGTACTTC. Residues: CASIQDRDYEQYF. The whole variable domain, remainder taken from reference TRBV2 and TRBJ2-7, is EPEVTQTPSHQVTQMGQEVILRCVPISNHLYFYWYRQILGQKVEFLVSFYNNEISEKSEIFDDQFSVERPDGSNFTLKIRSTKLEDSAMYFCASIQDRDYEQYFGPGTRLTVT.